One T cell receptor (beta chain) is described in this entry. The source of the sample is a study of blood T cell repertoires in COVID-19. The overall study: Some COVID-19 samples were acute and others convalescent; all came from the United States, Italy and Spain. From T cells, B-cell-depleted T cells, or PBMCs came the material, which was cDNA or gDNA.

In the original processing: Reference gene primer amplification yielded estimated nucleated cell counts. TCRdb's table, derived via immunoSEQ multiplex PCR, lists solely in-frame clones and lacks some. The V and J calls and the clone size are those of that table, but D and trimming were determined from the DNA. The sample carries 70,000 to 90,000 clones, about 93% recorded once. V was pared by 0 bases and J by 13 bases, with 8 bases of the junction left unmatched. Germline V CDR1 and CDR2: GTSNPN, SVGIG (reference sequence). The CDR3 totals 14 residues. The clonotype comes from a human donor in a cohort sampled during active COVID-19. Specimen: peripheral blood. This chain links TRBV30 with TRBJ2-1, with 11 bases fitting TRBD2. CDR3 region: CAWSVGSGGAVQFF. The CDR3 nucleotides are TGTGCCTGGAGTGTCGGTAGCGGGGGGGCCGTTCAGTTCTTC.